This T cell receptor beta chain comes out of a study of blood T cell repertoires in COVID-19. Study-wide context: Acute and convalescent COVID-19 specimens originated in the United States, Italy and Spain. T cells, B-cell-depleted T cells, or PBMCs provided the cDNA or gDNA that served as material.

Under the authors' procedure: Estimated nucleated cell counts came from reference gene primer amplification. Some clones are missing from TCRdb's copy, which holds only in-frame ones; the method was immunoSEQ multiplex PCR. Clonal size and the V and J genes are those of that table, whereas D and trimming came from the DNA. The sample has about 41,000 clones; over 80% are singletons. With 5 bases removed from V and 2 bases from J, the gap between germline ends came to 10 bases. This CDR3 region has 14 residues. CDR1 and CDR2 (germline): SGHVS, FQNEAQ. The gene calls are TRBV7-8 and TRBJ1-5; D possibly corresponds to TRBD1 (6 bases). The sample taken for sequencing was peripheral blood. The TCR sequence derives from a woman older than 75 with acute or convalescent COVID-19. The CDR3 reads CASSPRQGNQPQHF. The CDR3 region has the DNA TGTGCCAGCAGCCCCCGACAGGGCAATCAGCCCCAGCATTTT. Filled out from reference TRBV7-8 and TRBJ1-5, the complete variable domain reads GAGVSQSPRYKVAKRGQDVALRCDPISGHVSLFWYQQALGQGPEFLTYFQNEAQLDKSGLPSDRFFAERPEGSVSTLKIQRTQQEDSAVYLCASSPRQGNQPQHFGDGTRLSIL.